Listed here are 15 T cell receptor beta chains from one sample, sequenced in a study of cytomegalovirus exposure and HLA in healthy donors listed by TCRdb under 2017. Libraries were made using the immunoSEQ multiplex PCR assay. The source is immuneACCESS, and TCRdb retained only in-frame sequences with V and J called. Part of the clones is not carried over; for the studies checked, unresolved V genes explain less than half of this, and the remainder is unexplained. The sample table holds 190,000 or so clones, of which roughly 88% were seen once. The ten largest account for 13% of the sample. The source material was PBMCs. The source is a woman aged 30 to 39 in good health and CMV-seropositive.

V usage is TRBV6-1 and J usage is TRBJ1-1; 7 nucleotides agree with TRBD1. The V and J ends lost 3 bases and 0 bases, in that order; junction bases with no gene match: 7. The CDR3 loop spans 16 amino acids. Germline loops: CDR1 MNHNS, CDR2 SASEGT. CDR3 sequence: CASSDQRGRMNTEAFF. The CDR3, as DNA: TGTGCCAGCAGTGATCAAAGGGGGCGGATGAACACTGAAGCTTTCTTT.

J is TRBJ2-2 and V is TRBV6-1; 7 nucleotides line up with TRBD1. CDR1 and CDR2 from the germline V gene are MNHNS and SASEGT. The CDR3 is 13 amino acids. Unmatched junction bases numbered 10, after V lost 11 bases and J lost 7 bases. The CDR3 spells CAGKTGDIGELFF. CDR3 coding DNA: TGTGCCGGCAAAACAGGGGATATCGGGGAGCTGTTTTTT.

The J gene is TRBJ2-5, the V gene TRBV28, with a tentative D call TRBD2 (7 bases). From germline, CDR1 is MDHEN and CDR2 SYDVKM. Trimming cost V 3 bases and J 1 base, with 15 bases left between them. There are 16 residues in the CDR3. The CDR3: CASSLNQGRGQETQYF. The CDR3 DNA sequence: TGTGCCAGCAGTTTGAACCAGGGGAGGGGCCAAGAGACCCAGTACTTC.

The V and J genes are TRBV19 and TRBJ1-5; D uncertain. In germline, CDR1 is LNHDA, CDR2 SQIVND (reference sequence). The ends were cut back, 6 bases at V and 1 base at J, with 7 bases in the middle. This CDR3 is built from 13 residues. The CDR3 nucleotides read TGTGCCAGTAGGCTAGGAAGCAATCAGCCCCAGCATTTT. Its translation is CASRLGSNQPQHF.

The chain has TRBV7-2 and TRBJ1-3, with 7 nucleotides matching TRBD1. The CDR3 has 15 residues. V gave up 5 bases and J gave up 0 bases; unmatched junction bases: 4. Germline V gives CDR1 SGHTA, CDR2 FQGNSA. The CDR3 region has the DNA TGTGCCAGCAGCAGACAGGGCTACTCTGGAAACACCATATATTTT. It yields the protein CASSRQGYSGNTIYF.

The CDR3 region has the DNA TGCAGCGTTGAAGATTTTAGCGTAGCGTACAATGAGCAGTTCTTC. Amino acid sequence: CSVEDFSVAYNEQFF. The rearrangement uses TRBV29-1 and TRBJ2-1, with a tentative D call TRBD2 (5 bases). CDR3 length equals 15 residues. Germline V CDR1 and CDR2: SQVTM, ANQGSEA. Trimming left V 0 bases short and J 4 bases short, with 13 bases between.

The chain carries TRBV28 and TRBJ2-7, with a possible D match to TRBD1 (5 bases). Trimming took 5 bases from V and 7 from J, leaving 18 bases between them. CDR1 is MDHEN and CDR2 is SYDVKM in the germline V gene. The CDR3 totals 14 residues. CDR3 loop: CASSIPKGRREQYF. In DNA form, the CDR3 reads TGTGCCAGCAGTATCCCTAAGGGGCGCCGGGAGCAGTACTTC.

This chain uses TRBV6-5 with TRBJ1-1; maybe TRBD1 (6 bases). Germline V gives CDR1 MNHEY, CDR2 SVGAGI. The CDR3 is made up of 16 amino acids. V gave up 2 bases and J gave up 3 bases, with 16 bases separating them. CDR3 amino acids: CASSYVGGQSDTEAFF. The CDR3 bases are TGTGCCAGCAGTTACGTGGGGGGGCAAAGTGACACTGAAGCTTTCTTT.

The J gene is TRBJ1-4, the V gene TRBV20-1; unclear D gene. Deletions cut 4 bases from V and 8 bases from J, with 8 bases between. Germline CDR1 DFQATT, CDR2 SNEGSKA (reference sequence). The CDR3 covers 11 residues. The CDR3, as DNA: TGCAGTGCTACACCACAGGAAAAACTGTTTTTT. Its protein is CSATPQEKLFF.

CDR3: CASSLAGQGRTEAFF. CDR3 nucleotides: TGTGCCAGCAGTTTGGCGGGGCAGGGTCGCACTGAAGCTTTCTTT. The chain combines TRBV28 with TRBJ1-1; TRBD1 might be the D (5 bases). V shed 3 bases and J shed 4 bases, with 15 bases lying between them. CDR3 length: 15 residues. Germline lookup yields CDR1 MDHEN and CDR2 SYDVKM.

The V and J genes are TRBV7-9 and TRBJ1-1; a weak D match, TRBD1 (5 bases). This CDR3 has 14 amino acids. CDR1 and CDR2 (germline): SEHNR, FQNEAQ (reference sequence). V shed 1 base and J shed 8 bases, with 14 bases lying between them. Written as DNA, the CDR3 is TGTGCCAGCAGCTTAGAAAGGGGCAACCCAGAAGCTTTCTTT. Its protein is CASSLERGNPEAFF.

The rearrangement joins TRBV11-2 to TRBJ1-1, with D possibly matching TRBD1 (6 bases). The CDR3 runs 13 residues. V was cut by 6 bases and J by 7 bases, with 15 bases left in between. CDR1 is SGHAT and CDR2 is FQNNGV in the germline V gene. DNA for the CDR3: TGTGCCAGCAGTCAGGGGAGGGCCCTTGAAGCTTTCTTT. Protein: CASSQGRALEAFF.

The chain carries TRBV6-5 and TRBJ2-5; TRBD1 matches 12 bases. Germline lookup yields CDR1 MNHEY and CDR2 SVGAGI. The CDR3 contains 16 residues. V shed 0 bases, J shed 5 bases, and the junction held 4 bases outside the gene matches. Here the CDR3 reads CASSYSGQGARETQYF. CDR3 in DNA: TGTGCCAGCAGTTACTCGGGACAGGGGGCTCGGGAGACCCAGTACTTC.

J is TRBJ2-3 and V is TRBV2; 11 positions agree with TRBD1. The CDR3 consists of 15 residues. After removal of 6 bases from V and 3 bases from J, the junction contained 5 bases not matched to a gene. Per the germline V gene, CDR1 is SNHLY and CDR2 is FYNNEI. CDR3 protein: CASRDRGLLTDTQYF. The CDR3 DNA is TGTGCCAGCAGGGACAGGGGGCTTTTGACAGATACGCAGTATTTT.

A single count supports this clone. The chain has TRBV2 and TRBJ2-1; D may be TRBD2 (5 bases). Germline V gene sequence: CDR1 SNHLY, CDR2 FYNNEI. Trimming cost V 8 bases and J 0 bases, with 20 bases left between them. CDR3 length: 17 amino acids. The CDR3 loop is CASLTEGAAYSYNEQFF. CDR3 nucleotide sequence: TGTGCCAGCCTGACTGAAGGAGCGGCGTACTCCTACAATGAGCAGTTCTTC.